This TCR beta chain stems from a study of cytomegalovirus exposure and HLA in healthy donors. The CDR3 loop spans 12 amino acids. Germline assignment: CDR1 SQVTM and CDR2 ANQGSEA. Trimming shortened V by 4 bases and J by 2 bases, and 3 bases separated the two germline ends. It was with 60 Vbeta and 13 Jbeta primers that the PCR ran. Profiling relied on immunoSEQ multiplex PCR, and the TCRdb table lists in-frame clones only, not all of them. Here the sample spans under 110,000 clones, 76% being singletons. J is TRBJ2-6 and V is TRBV29-1; no clear D gene. The origin of this receptor is a middle-aged man in good health and CMV-seronegative. Sequences were obtained from PBMCs. CDR3 bases: TGCAGCGTTGGAGCTGGGGCCAACGTCCTGACTTTC. Protein product: CSVGAGANVLTF.